These T cell receptor beta chains were read from a single sample in a study of STAT5B mutations in CD4+ large granular lymphocyte leukemia. TCRdb keeps only in-frame clones here, not all; method: immunoSEQ multiplex PCR. The sample records roughly 30,000 clones, about 89% being singletons. Sequenced: CD4+ T cells from blood buffy coats. These receptors were obtained from a human donor in good health. CDR3s include the opening cysteine and the closing phenylalanine or tryptophan. D genes are given only for firm matches. Size is omitted from some rows. Given values are once, few, many or a class for expanded clones.

CDR3nt	CDR3aa	v_gene	j_gene	abundance	d_gene
TGTGCCAGCAGCCTCAGCCCCGGCACAGATACGCAGTATTTT	CASSLSPGTDTQYF	TRBV13	TRBJ2-3	NA	NA
TGTGCCAGTTCTCAGGCAGTGAACTATGGCTACACCTTC	CASSQAVNYGYTF	TRBV19	TRBJ1-2	NA	NA
TGTGCCAGCAGTTACGGTGGGGGACTCACTACTCAAGAAGCTTTCTTT	CASSYGGGLTTQEAFF	TRBV6-5	TRBJ1-1	once	NA
TGTGCCAGCAGCCCCCACCCGGGTGGGTATGGCTACACCTTC	CASSPHPGGYGYTF	TRBV11-2	TRBJ1-2	NA	NA
TGTGCCAGCAGTGATACGACCGGGGAGCTGTTTTTT	CASSDTTGELFF	TRBV9	TRBJ2-2	NA	NA
TGCGCCAGCAGCTTGGACCCCCTATCTCCGTACTATGGCTACACCTTC	CASSLDPLSPYYGYTF	TRBV5-1	TRBJ1-2	NA	NA
TGTGCCAGCTCACCATCAGGGGGCATGGACACTGAAGCTTTCTTT	CASSPSGGMDTEAFF	TRBV18	TRBJ1-1	NA	TRBD1
TGTGCCAGCAGTGAATTAGAGGGTGAGACCCAGTACTTC	CASSELEGETQYF	TRBV2	TRBJ2-5	NA	NA
TGTGCCAGCAGCTTTCCCTCTGACGGGAGGGTAGAGACCCAGTACTTC	CASSFPSDGRVETQYF	TRBV7-2	TRBJ2-5	NA	TRBD2
TGTGCCAGCAGTCAAATAGGGACTGGAAACACCATATATTTT	CASSQIGTGNTIYF	TRBV7-8	TRBJ1-3	NA	NA
TGTGCCAGCAGTTCGGGACTAGGTATAGTCGAGCAGTACTTC	CASSSGLGIVEQYF	TRBV6-6	TRBJ2-7	NA	TRBD2
TGTGCCAGCAGTTACACTACAGGGGATACTGAAGCTTTCTTT	CASSYTTGDTEAFF	TRBV6-5	TRBJ1-1	NA	TRBD1
TGTGCCAGCAGCCAACGCACTTCCTACGAGCAGTACTTC	CASSQRTSYEQYF	TRBV6-6	TRBJ2-7	NA	NA
TGTGCCAGTAGTTGGTCCCGGGACACCGCAGAGACCCAGTACTTC	CASSWSRDTAETQYF	TRBV19	TRBJ2-5	NA	NA
TGTGCCAGCAGCACCGGACAGGACTACGAGCAGTACTTC	CASSTGQDYEQYF	TRBV5-8	TRBJ2-7	NA	TRBD1
TGTGCCAGCAGCCCGACCTCAGCGGACACTGAAGCTTTCTTT	CASSPTSADTEAFF	TRBV7-3	TRBJ1-1	NA	NA
TGTGCCAGCAGCGAGAACCTCGGACTAAACTACGAGCAGTACTTC	CASSENLGLNYEQYF	TRBV5-6	TRBJ2-7	NA	NA
TGTGCCAGCAGCTACCCGGACAGGGGAAACAATGAGCAGTTCTTC	CASSYPDRGNNEQFF	TRBV5-6	TRBJ2-1	NA	TRBD1
TGTGCCAGCAGTGGGGGTTATACCTACGAGCAGTACTTC	CASSGGYTYEQYF	TRBV25-1	TRBJ2-7	NA	NA
TGTGCCAGCCGAATAGGGGGGGTGGGGACCCAGTACTTC	CASRIGGVGTQYF	TRBV2	TRBJ2-5	NA	NA
TGTGCCAGCAGCAAAGTTCACAGGAGTCACAATGAGCAGTTCTTC	CASSKVHRSHNEQFF	TRBV21-1	TRBJ2-1	NA	NA
TGTGCCAGCAGTTCCCGGCAGGGAAACAATCAGCCCCAGCATTTT	CASSSRQGNNQPQHF	TRBV28	TRBJ1-5	NA	NA
TGTGCCATCAGTACCGGGGCCGACTATGGCTACACCTTC	CAISTGADYGYTF	TRBV10-3	TRBJ1-2	once	NA
TGTGCCAGCAGTATCCGGGCAGGGCGGGACATTCAGTACTTC	CASSIRAGRDIQYF	TRBV6-1	TRBJ2-4	NA	NA
TGCGCCAGCAGCACGGGGAGCACAGATACGCAGTATTTT	CASSTGSTDTQYF	TRBV10-1	TRBJ2-3	once	NA
TGTGCCAGCAGTTTCGGGGGGACCTCTGGAAACACCATATATTTT	CASSFGGTSGNTIYF	TRBV28	TRBJ1-3	NA	NA
TGTGCCAGCAGCTTTAGGGACAGGGGGCTATTGGATCAGCCCCAGCATTTT	CASSFRDRGLLDQPQHF	TRBV11-3	TRBJ1-5	NA	TRBD1
TGTGCCAGTAGTCCGATAGGGGGTCTTCACAATGAGCAGTTCTTC	CASSPIGGLHNEQFF	TRBV19	TRBJ2-1	NA	NA
TGTGCCAGCAACTATGGAGTGTACGAGCAGTACTTC	CASNYGVYEQYF	TRBV28	TRBJ2-7	few	NA
TGTGCCATCAGTGAGTCTGGGGGGGGCGTGAACACTGAAGCTTTCTTT	CAISESGGGVNTEAFF	TRBV10-3	TRBJ1-1	NA	NA
TGCGCCAGCAGCCCAGATATATACAGGGGGTCCTACAATGAGCAGTTCTTC	CASSPDIYRGSYNEQFF	TRBV4-1	TRBJ2-1	NA	TRBD1
TGTGCCAGCACCCTTTCGACGGGCCACTCCTACGAGCAGTACTTC	CASTLSTGHSYEQYF	TRBV2	TRBJ2-7	NA	NA
TGTGCCAGCAGCCCCCCGTTCTTTACACAGATCCCAGCTTTCTTT	CASSPPFFTQIPAFF	TRBV7-9	TRBJ1-1	NA	NA
TGTGCCAGCACCCTGGGGGGGCGAGGCTACACCTTC	CASTLGGRGYTF	TRBV28	TRBJ1-2	NA	NA
TGTGCCAGCAGCGCGGGACGGGAGATAATTGGCTACACCTTC	CASSAGREIIGYTF	TRBV9	TRBJ1-2	NA	NA
TGCAGCGGGTCGTTCGGGGAAGGCTACACCTTC	CSGSFGEGYTF	TRBV29-1	TRBJ1-2	few	NA
TGTGCCAGCAGCTTGGGGGCGCCCTATGGCTACACCTTC	CASSLGAPYGYTF	TRBV5-8	TRBJ1-2	few	NA
TGTGCCAGCAGCGTGACCAGCGGGAGTGTTTACAATGAGCAGTTCTTC	CASSVTSGSVYNEQFF	TRBV5-5	TRBJ2-1	NA	TRBD2
TGTAGCAGCGCAGGCTCCTACGAGCAGTACTTC	CSSAGSYEQYF	TRBV28	TRBJ2-7	NA	NA
TGTGCCACCTGGGCTACCGGGGAGCTGTTTTTT	CATWATGELFF	TRBV19	TRBJ2-2	NA	NA
TGTGCCAGCAGCCCCCAGGTCGGACTTCCCTACGAGCAGTACTTC	CASSPQVGLPYEQYF	TRBV11-2	TRBJ2-7	few	NA
TGCGCCAGCAGCTTGGGCGGGAGGCAGTACAATGAGCAGTTCTTC	CASSLGGRQYNEQFF	TRBV5-1	TRBJ2-1	NA	TRBD2
TGTGCCAGCAGCGCCCTACCAGGGGGTGAGACAGATACGCAGTATTTT	CASSALPGGETDTQYF	TRBV5-6	TRBJ2-3	NA	TRBD1
TGTGCCAGCAGTCCGGGACAGGCACCATATGGCTACACCTTC	CASSPGQAPYGYTF	TRBV6-1	TRBJ1-2	NA	TRBD1